The rows below give T cell receptor beta chains drawn from one sample of a study of shared clonotypes between healthy human individuals. The data were produced by immunoSEQ multiplex PCR, yet TCRdb's version contains in-frame clones alone and is incomplete. Of roughly 2.1 million clones in the sample, 90% to 95% are singletons; the top ten hold more than 1.5%. Sequencing was carried out using naive CD8+ T cells from PBMCs. The receptors were sampled from a man aged 18 to 29 in good health. Some clones in this sample may be carry-over from other donors' samples. The CDR3 runs from the conserved cysteine through the conserved F or W. The D gene is left open where the match is weak. Not every row has a clone size; where given, it reads once, few, many or a size class.

abundance,d_gene,len,v_gene,j_gene,CDR3aa,CDR3nt
.,.,14,TRBV5-6,TRBJ2-5,CASSLPGDGETQYF,TGTGCCAGCAGCTTGCCGGGGGACGGGGAGACCCAGTACTTC
.,.,14,TRBV27,TRBJ2-7,CASSLWSAHYEQYF,TGTGCCAGCAGTTTATGGTCAGCCCACTACGAGCAGTACTTC
.,.,14,TRBV6-1,TRBJ1-3,CASRTTGSENTIYF,TGTGCCAGCAGGACCACGGGGTCTGAGAACACCATATATTTT
.,.,16,TRBV7-9,TRBJ1-4,CASSLLRGGSSEKLFF,TGTGCCAGCAGCTTATTACGAGGCGGAAGCTCCGAAAAACTGTTTTTT
.,.,14,TRBV11-2,TRBJ2-7,CASSLGGWNYEQYF,TGTGCCAGCAGCTTAGGAGGCTGGAACTACGAGCAGTACTTC
.,TRBD1,15,TRBV19,TRBJ1-5,CASSADRASNQPQHF,TGTGCCAGTAGTGCTGACAGGGCTAGCAATCAGCCCCAGCATTTT
.,.,13,TRBV27,TRBJ2-7,CASSLFPLYEQYF,TGTGCCAGCAGTTTATTTCCCCTATACGAGCAGTACTTC
.,.,18,TRBV25-1,TRBJ2-5,CASSGPDVGVDGQETQYF,TGTGCCAGCAGTGGCCCCGACGTTGGGGTAGATGGACAAGAGACCCAGTACTTC
.,.,15,TRBV19,TRBJ2-1,CASSTDSGSYNEQFF,TGTGCCAGTAGTACCGACTCCGGCTCCTACAATGAGCAGTTCTTC
.,.,13,TRBV25-1,TRBJ2-7,CASTHSYSYEQYF,TGTGCCAGCACCCACAGCTACTCCTACGAGCAGTACTTC
.,TRBD2,22,TRBV19,TRBJ2-1,CASSIAFFPSVTGRAAYNEQFF,TGTGCCAGTAGTATAGCTTTCTTTCCTAGCGTAACCGGGAGGGCCGCCTACAATGAGCAGTTCTTC
.,.,17,TRBV7-9,TRBJ1-3,CASSLAGGGSSGNTIYF,TGTGCCAGCAGCTTAGCGGGTGGAGGGAGCTCTGGAAACACCATATATTTT
.,.,15,TRBV28,TRBJ2-7,CASSLRGRTHYEQYF,TGTGCCAGCAGTTTAAGAGGGAGGACTCATTACGAGCAGTACTTC
once,TRBD2,16,TRBV7-9,TRBJ2-7,CASSSVRAGTSYEQYF,TGTGCCAGCAGCTCCGTCAGAGCGGGAACCTCCTACGAGCAGTACTTC
few,.,12,TRBV5-4,TRBJ1-1,CASSLWQLEAFF,TGTGCCAGCAGCTTGTGGCAGCTTGAAGCTTTCTTT
.,.,14,TRBV6-5,TRBJ2-1,CASSRDRNYNEQFF,TGTGCCAGCAGCCGAGACAGAAACTACAATGAGCAGTTCTTC
.,.,15,TRBV5-6,TRBJ2-4,CASSTVAPGENIQYF,TGTGCCAGCAGCACCGTGGCTCCCGGGGAAAACATTCAGTACTTC
.,.,12,TRBV5-6,TRBJ2-7,CASSFADYEQYF,TGTGCCAGCAGCTTTGCCGACTACGAGCAGTACTTC
.,.,16,TRBV27,TRBJ2-3,CASSTLGAGRTDTQYF,TGTGCCAGCAGTACCTTAGGCGCGGGACGCACAGATACGCAGTATTTT
.,.,18,TRBV27,TRBJ2-1,CASSSRDLGPRSYNEQFF,TGTGCCAGCAGTTCTCGGGACTTGGGGCCCAGGTCCTACAATGAGCAGTTCTTC
.,.,13,TRBV28,TRBJ2-1,CASSLRRAAEQFF,TGTGCCAGCAGTCTTCGGAGGGCCGCCGAGCAGTTCTTC
.,.,16,TRBV9,TRBJ2-1,CASSDFTRSRYNEQFF,TGTGCCAGCAGCGATTTTACTAGATCCCGCTACAATGAGCAGTTCTTC
.,.,16,TRBV4-3,TRBJ1-2,CASSQDPGGRNYGYTF,TGCGCCAGCAGCCAAGATCCGGGAGGCAGGAACTATGGCTACACCTTC
.,TRBD2,19,TRBV6-4,TRBJ2-7,CAKKEPGTSGRASVSEQYF,TGTGCCAAAAAGGAACCCGGGACTAGCGGGAGGGCCTCCGTCAGCGAGCAGTACTTC
.,TRBD1,14,TRBV6-1,TRBJ2-7,CASSPRQGTYEQYF,TGTGCCAGCAGTCCACGACAGGGGACCTACGAGCAGTACTTC
once,.,14,TRBV7-9,TRBJ2-7,CASSPAGQSYEQYF,TGTGCCAGCAGCCCAGCGGGACAGAGCTACGAGCAGTACTTC
.,.,15,TRBV6-1,TRBJ1-5,CASRPWGLSNQPQHF,TGTGCCAGCAGACCTTGGGGACTTAGCAATCAGCCCCAGCATTTT
.,.,17,TRBV7-9,TRBJ2-2,CASRPKTAIAEAGELFF,TGTGCCAGCAGACCCAAAACTGCCATAGCGGAAGCCGGGGAGCTGTTTTTT
.,.,12,TRBV2,TRBJ2-7,CASSERGYEQYF,TGTGCCAGCAGTGAAAGAGGGTACGAGCAGTACTTC
.,.,12,TRBV5-4,TRBJ2-1,CASSLERREQFF,TGTGCCAGCAGCTTGGAACGGCGGGAGCAGTTCTTC
.,TRBD2,16,TRBV10-3,TRBJ2-1,CAISDKGLAGDNEQFF,TGTGCCATCAGCGATAAGGGACTAGCGGGAGACAATGAGCAGTTCTTC
.,TRBD1,14,TRBV25-1,TRBJ2-5,CASKRQGARETQYF,TGTGCCTCCAAGCGGCAGGGGGCGAGGGAGACCCAGTACTTC
.,.,15,TRBV9,TRBJ2-1,CASSTRTDGRNEQFF,TGTGCCAGCAGCACCAGGACAGACGGGAGGAATGAGCAGTTCTTC
.,TRBD1,15,TRBV7-9,TRBJ1-2,CASNDRDRINYGYTF,TGTGCCAGCAATGACAGGGATAGGATAAACTATGGCTACACCTTC
.,.,14,TRBV14,TRBJ1-2,CASSQDAVHYGYTF,TGTGCCAGCAGCCAAGATGCGGTCCACTATGGCTACACCTTC
.,.,18,TRBV4-1,TRBJ1-1,CASSQGPMGGAGNTEAFF,TGCGCCAGCAGCCAAGGGCCCATGGGGGGGGCAGGGAACACTGAAGCTTTCTTT
.,.,14,TRBV9,TRBJ2-3,CASSGTTNTDTQYF,TGTGCCAGCAGCGGGACTACCAACACAGATACGCAGTATTTT
.,.,16,TRBV4-1,TRBJ2-3,CASSQVRSRHTDTQYF,TGCGCCAGCAGCCAAGTCCGGAGTCGGCACACAGATACGCAGTATTTT
.,.,16,TRBV2,TRBJ2-1,CASTLSRVSRMNEQFF,TGTGCCAGCACCTTGTCCAGGGTTTCGAGGATGAATGAGCAGTTCTTC
.,.,13,TRBV6-1,TRBJ2-7,CASSHTSVYEQYF,TGTGCCAGCAGCCACACATCGGTCTACGAGCAGTACTTC
.,TRBD2,15,TRBV5-4,TRBJ2-3,CASSFSGGSTDTQYF,TGTGCCAGCAGTTTTAGCGGGGGAAGCACAGATACGCAGTATTTT
once,TRBD1,16,TRBV11-2,TRBJ2-1,CASSLFRRQGLNEQFF,TGTGCCAGCAGCTTATTCAGGAGACAGGGGCTGAATGAGCAGTTCTTC
.,TRBD1,17,TRBV18,TRBJ1-1,CASSPSGTGGLGAEAFF,TGTGCCAGCTCACCGTCCGGGACAGGGGGCCTCGGGGCTGAAGCTTTCTTT
.,.,13,TRBV7-9,TRBJ2-7,CASSPKTAYEQYF,TGTGCCAGCAGCCCAAAGACAGCCTACGAGCAGTACTTC
few,TRBD1,14,TRBV27,TRBJ2-7,CASSSLDRAHEQYF,TGTGCCAGCAGTTCCCTTGACAGGGCCCACGAGCAGTACTTC
.,.,13,TRBV10-3,TRBJ2-3,CAITAMLLDTQYF,TGTGCCATCACCGCGATGTTGTTGGATACGCAGTATTTT